The present entry profiles one TCR beta chain with its context. The data stem from a study of OX40 agonist ivuxolimab in advanced cancers. Study-level information: The patients received agonistic anti-OX40 (CD134) antibody ivuxolimab. In three patients, partial responses were observed, one with hepatocellular carcinoma and two with cutaneous melanoma. Among those enrolled, mean age was roughly 62 years (range roughly 23 to 85) and 82.7% were male.

Method: immunoSEQ multiplex PCR; TCRdb's copy keeps in-frame clones and lacks some. Found here are 100,000 to 140,000 clones, 80% to 95% of them singletons; the top ten hold roughly 1.3%. The V gene lost 1 base and the J gene lost 4 bases, with 17 bases spanning the gap. The V gene's germline CDR1 is SGHNT and CDR2 YYREEE (reference sequence). CDR3 size: 16 residues. The rearrangement links TRBV5-4 to TRBJ1-1; tentative D call: TRBD1 (5 bases). This sequence originates from an adult with an advanced solid tumor such as melanoma, head and neck, liver or kidney cancer. The sample here was CD4+ or CD8+ T cells sorted from blood, taken in a trial of the OX40 agonist ivuxolimab. DNA of the CDR3: TGTGCCAGCAGCTTGCAGGGCGGGAGCCTAGGCACTGAAGCTTTCTTT. It codes for CASSLQGGSLGTEAFF.